The 32 T cell receptor beta chains listed next were all sequenced from one sample in a study of blood T cell repertoires in COVID-19. The repertoire was sequenced with immunoSEQ multiplex PCR; TCRdb's copy has only in-frame clones and lacks some. The repertoire includes fewer than 250,000 clones, around 80% of them detected once, and roughly 8.8% sits in the top ten. The sequenced material came from peripheral blood. The receptors originated from a woman aged 45-60 years with acute or convalescent COVID-19.

This chain connects TRBV6-5 to TRBJ1-5, with a tentative D call TRBD1 (6 bases). CDR1 is MNHEY, CDR2 SVGAGI, per germline. Trimming removed 6 bases at V and 7 bases at J, with 16 bases between. There are 14 residues in the CDR3. Written as DNA, the CDR3 is TGTGCCAGCAGACTTCCGGACAGAGGGCAGCCCCAGCATTTT. Translating gives CASRLPDRGQPQHF.

This clone was observed a single time. This chain uses TRBV5-1 with TRBJ1-3; 7 nucleotides line up with TRBD1. With V trimmed by 0 bases and J by 4 bases, 7 bases remained unmatched. The germline V gene has CDR1 SGHRS and CDR2 YFSETQ. The CDR3 has 16 residues. For the CDR3, the DNA is TGCGCCAGCAGCTTGGCCCCGACAGGGACAGGAAACACCATATATTTT. Residues: CASSLAPTGTGNTIYF.

This clone came up once. The chain carries TRBV7-9 and TRBJ2-3, with 10 bases that match TRBD2. The germline V gene has CDR1 SEHNR and CDR2 FQNEAQ (reference sequence). Trimming at V came to 3 bases and at J to 4 bases, leaving 13 bases not matched to a gene. The CDR3 totals 18 residues. The CDR3 bases are TGTGCCAGCAGCTTTGACCCCCTTAGCGGGAGGCGGTCAGATACGCAGTATTTT. This codes for CASSFDPLSGRRSDTQYF. The full variable domain, with the rest looked up from reference TRBV7-9 and TRBJ2-3, is DTGVSQNPRHKITKRGQNVTFRCDPISEHNRLYWYRQTLGQGPEFLTYFQNEAQLEKSRLLSDRFSAERPKGSFSTLEIQRTEQGDSAMYLCASSFDPLSGRRSDTQYFGPGTRLTVL.

This rearrangement joins TRBV19 to TRBJ2-7; TRBD1 might be the D (5 bases). V lost 3 bases and J lost 6, with 15 bases in between. CDR3 length: 14 residues. Per the germline V gene, CDR1 is LNHDA and CDR2 is SQIVND (reference sequence). CDR3 region: CASSMVRQGGEQYF. DNA of the CDR3: TGTGCCAGTAGTATGGTACGGCAGGGCGGCGAGCAGTACTTC.

CDR3 sequence: CASSQDAVAGVVYEQYF. The CDR3 nucleotides read TGTGCCAGCAGCCAAGATGCGGTAGCGGGAGTCGTCTACGAGCAGTACTTC. The chain is built from TRBV3-1 (or the pseudogene TRBV3-2) and TRBJ2-7, with 9 bases identical to TRBD2. Germline lookup yields CDR1 LGHDT and CDR2 YNNKEL (reference sequence). The CDR3 is 17 amino acids. The V gene end was trimmed by 0 bases and the J gene end by 3 bases; junction bases not matched to a gene: 9.

V is TRBV28 and J is TRBJ1-5, with 8 bases fitting TRBD1. The germline gives CDR1 MDHEN, CDR2 SYDVKM. CDR3 length equals 15 residues. V gave up 5 bases and J gave up 2 bases; unmatched junction bases: 5. CDR3 residues: CASSPDRGGNQPQHF. The CDR3 DNA reads TGTGCCAGCAGTCCCGACAGGGGTGGCAATCAGCCCCAGCATTTT.

CDR3 residues: CASSWRGVGGSYEQYF. CDR3 nucleotide sequence: TGTGCCAGCAGTTGGAGGGGAGTGGGAGGGTCCTACGAGCAGTACTTC. This chain joins TRBV2 and TRBJ2-7; 7 positions agree with TRBD2. This CDR3 is built from 16 residues. V dropped 5 bases and J dropped 1; count of bases not matched to a gene: 11. Germline loops: CDR1 SNHLY, CDR2 FYNNEI.

The genes are TRBV5-6 and TRBJ2-5; possibly TRBD2 for D (6 bases). CDR1 is SGHDT, CDR2 YYEEEE, per germline. This CDR3 contains 13 residues. Deletions cut 3 bases from V and 5 bases from J, with 11 bases between. The CDR3 coding sequence is TGTGCCAGCAGCTCTCCTGGGAGGGAGACCCAGTACTTC. This encodes CASSSPGRETQYF.

This clone is a singleton in its sample. The V and J genes are TRBV19 and TRBJ2-1; 10 bases line up with TRBD2. The CDR3 covers 15 residues. The V gene's germline CDR1 is LNHDA and CDR2 SQIVND (reference sequence). The ends lost 6 bases at V and 0 bases at J; junction bases unmatched: 2. CDR3 nucleotides: TGTGCCAGTAGAGCGGGAGGGGTCTCCTACAATGAGCAGTTCTTC. Its protein is CASRAGGVSYNEQFF.

V gene TRBV29-1 combines with J gene TRBJ2-5; D is uncertain. Trimming took 0 bases from V and 4 from J, leaving 9 bases between them. CDR3 length: 13 amino acids. Germline V gene data show CDR1 as SQVTM and CDR2 as ANQGSEA. The CDR3 nucleotides read TGCAGCGTTGAAGATAGAGGTGGAGAGACCCAGTACTTC. This translates into CSVEDRGGETQYF.

Only one count was recorded for this clone. The rearrangement uses TRBV7-9 and TRBJ1-4; D is uncertain. CDR3 length: 16 residues. Trimming removed 5 bases at V and 8 bases at J, with 21 bases between. Germline V lookup: CDR1 SEHNR, CDR2 FQNEAQ (reference sequence). CDR3 region: CASSRQGPEVREKLFF. CDR3 bases: TGTGCCAGCAGCCGCCAAGGCCCAGAGGTACGGGAAAAACTGTTTTTT.

V is TRBV5-1 and J is TRBJ2-7; 8 nucleotides match TRBD1. The junction had 6 bases not matched to a gene; V was cut back by 4 bases and J by 6 bases. Germline CDR1 is SGHRS and CDR2 is YFSETQ. The CDR3 consists of 13 residues. This chain's CDR3 is CASSLWTGSEQYF. In nucleotides, the CDR3 is TGCGCCAGCAGCCTCTGGACAGGGAGCGAGCAGTACTTC.

The rearrangement joins TRBV29-1 to TRBJ2-7; TRBD1 might be the D (6 bases). Germline assignment: CDR1 SQVTM and CDR2 ANQGSEA. This CDR3 is built from 12 residues. V was shortened by 5 bases and J by 5 bases, with 13 bases between the two germline ends. In nucleotides, the CDR3 is TGCAGCGTTAGGGGGAGATTCAACGAGCAGTACTTC. Translation gives CSVRGRFNEQYF.

The chain joins TRBV29-1 to TRBJ1-1; D unresolved. CDR3 size: 11 residues. Per germline, CDR1 SQVTM and CDR2 ANQGSEA. V was shortened by 4 bases and J by 7 bases, with 10 bases between the two germline ends. Here the CDR3 reads CSVAAGSEAFF. The CDR3 bases are TGCAGCGTTGCGGCGGGTAGTGAAGCTTTCTTT.

This chain joins TRBV9 and TRBJ2-3; 7 bases are shared with TRBD2. The V gene's germline CDR1 is SGDLS and CDR2 YYNGEE. The CDR3 extends over 18 amino acids. J gave up 1 base and V 3 bases, and 14 bases lay outside the gene matches. CDR3 amino acids: CASSALWGGEVGTDTQYF. For the CDR3, the DNA is TGTGCCAGCAGCGCCCTCTGGGGAGGGGAGGTGGGCACAGATACGCAGTATTTT.

This clone has more than one count but fewer than ten. CDR3 loop: CASSTTRAGGGYPFYEQYF. The DNA for the CDR3 is TGTGCCAGCTCAACGACCCGGGCGGGAGGGGGCTACCCGTTTTACGAGCAGTACTTC. The rearrangement links TRBV2 to TRBJ2-7; TRBD2 matches 9 bases. Germline trimming cut 8 bases from V and 4 bases from J; bases unmatched to any gene: 24. CDR3 length: 19 amino acids. Germline V lookup: CDR1 SNHLY, CDR2 FYNNEI. The whole variable domain, filled in from reference TRBV2 and TRBJ2-7, reads EPEVTQTPSHQVTQMGQEVILRCVPISNHLYFYWYRQILGQKVEFLVSFYNNEISEKSEIFDDQFSVERPDGSNFTLKIRSTKLEDSAMYFCASSTTRAGGGYPFYEQYFGPGTRLTVT.

This clone was recorded once. The V gene is TRBV11-2, the J gene TRBJ1-4; 8 bases are shared with TRBD1. There are 18 residues in the CDR3. With 6 bases clipped from V and 0 bases from J, the junction kept 12 bases outside the gene matches. Germline V gene sequence: CDR1 SGHAT, CDR2 FQNNGV. In DNA form, the CDR3 reads TGTGCCAGCAGACATTGGACAGGGTTCGGGTCAACTAATGAAAAACTGTTTTTT. It specifies CASRHWTGFGSTNEKLFF.

CDR3 region: CASSFGPRNNEQFF. The CDR3 bases are TGTGCCAGCAGTTTTGGGCCCCGTAACAATGAGCAGTTCTTC. The chain combines TRBV28 with TRBJ2-1; D unresolved. V was pared by 3 bases and J by 5 bases, with 11 bases between. The CDR3 sequence is 14 residues long. Germline V gives CDR1 MDHEN, CDR2 SYDVKM. The whole variable domain, remainder taken from reference TRBV28 and TRBJ2-1, is DVKVTQSSRYLVKRTGEKVFLECVQDMDHENMFWYRQDPGLGLRLIYFSYDVKMKEKGDIPEGYSVSREKKERFSLILESASTNQTSMYLCASSFGPRNNEQFFGPGTRLTVL.

A single count supports this clone. The rearrangement joins TRBV10-3 to TRBJ1-4; D perhaps matches TRBD1 (5 bases). Trimming took off 2 bases at V and 7 bases at J, with 5 bases between the two ends. Germline CDR1 and CDR2: ENHRY and SYGVKD. The CDR3 contains 12 residues. The CDR3 loop reads CAISERGEKLFF. In DNA form, the CDR3 reads TGTGCCATCAGTGAGAGGGGTGAAAAACTGTTTTTT.

The chain couples TRBV7-2 to TRBJ2-5, with D maybe TRBD1 (5 bases). V was cut by 3 bases and J by 2 bases, with 13 bases left in between. CDR3 size: 15 residues. Germline CDR1 SGHTA, CDR2 FQGNSA. CDR3 region: CASSFFRRQQETQYF. In DNA form, the CDR3 reads TGTGCCAGCAGCTTTTTCCGACGACAGCAAGAGACCCAGTACTTC. The whole variable domain, filled in from reference TRBV7-2 and TRBJ2-5, reads GAGVSQSPSNKVTEKGKDVELRCDPISGHTALYWYRQSLGQGLEFLIYFQGNSAPDKSGLPSDRFSAERTGGSVSTLTIQRTQQEDSAVYLCASSFFRRQQETQYFGPGTRLLVL.

This chain connects TRBV6-2 or TRBV6-3 to TRBJ2-5; TRBD2 might be the D (5 bases). Between the trimmed V and J ends, which lost 2 bases and 5 bases, there was a span of 15 bases. Per germline, CDR1 MNHEY and CDR2 SVGEGT. The CDR3 length is 15 residues. The CDR3 bases are TGTGCCAGCAGTTACCTGACACTCCGAGGGGAGACCCAGTACTTC. This sequence encodes CASSYLTLRGETQYF.

The chain has TRBV2 and TRBJ2-2, with 7 bases lining up with TRBD1. Germline V gene data show CDR1 as SNHLY and CDR2 as FYNNEI. The CDR3 runs 16 residues. Trimming took 5 bases from V and 3 from J; bases not matched to a gene: 9. CDR3 sequence: CASSSLGGWDTGELFF. DNA for the CDR3: TGTGCCAGCAGTTCGCTAGGGGGCTGGGACACCGGGGAGCTGTTTTTT. Based on the CDR3 plus reference TRBV2 and TRBJ2-2, the full variable domain is EPEVTQTPSHQVTQMGQEVILRCVPISNHLYFYWYRQILGQKVEFLVSFYNNEISEKSEIFDDQFSVERPDGSNFTLKIRSTKLEDSAMYFCASSSLGGWDTGELFFGEGSRLTVL.

The chain couples TRBV12-3 or TRBV12-4 to TRBJ2-7; the D is unclear. V was cut by 2 bases and J by 5 bases, with 7 bases left in between. The CDR3 totals 12 residues. The CDR3 region is CASSLIVDEQYF. CDR3 DNA sequence: TGTGCCAGCAGTTTAATTGTCGACGAGCAGTACTTC.

A remark on this clone: Other DNA sequences in this specimen translate into the identical CDR3. The V and J genes are TRBV2 and TRBJ2-7; 8 bases align to TRBD1. The CDR3 is 12 residues long. Germline-derived CDR1 and CDR2 are SNHLY and FYNNEI. With V trimmed by 6 bases and J by 5 bases, 3 bases remained unmatched. For the CDR3, the DNA is TGTGCCAGCAGCCGACAGGGGAACGAGCAGTACTTC. Translated: CASSRQGNEQYF.

The chain employs TRBV30 and TRBJ2-3; 12 bases fit TRBD2. J lost 6 bases, V lost 3 bases, and 4 bases had no gene match. Per germline, CDR1 GTSNPN and CDR2 SVGIG (reference sequence). This CDR3 is 14 amino acids long. The CDR3 here is CAWRTSGSQDTQYF. For the CDR3, the DNA is TGTGCCTGGAGGACTAGCGGGAGTCAGGATACGCAGTATTTT.

This clone was counted once. V usage is TRBV2 and J usage is TRBJ2-2; possibly TRBD1 for D (5 bases). The germline CDR1 and CDR2 sequences are SNHLY and FYNNEI. The CDR3 spans 14 residues. Trimming pared 3 bases from V and 5 bases from J, leaving 10 bases between. CDR3 amino acids: CASSEVGPTGELFF. The CDR3, as DNA: TGTGCCAGCAGTGAGGTGGGGCCGACCGGGGAGCTGTTTTTT.

In this sample, this clone turned up once. V is TRBV19 and J is TRBJ2-5; D may be TRBD1 (6 bases). Deletions cut 6 bases from V and 5 bases from J, with 25 bases between. The length of the CDR3 is 17 residues. Germline V gene lookup returns CDR1 LNHDA and CDR2 SQIVND (reference sequence). CDR3 in DNA: TGTGCCAGTAGCCCTTTCCTGGGACACGGACCGGGGGAGACCCAGTACTTC. It encodes CASSPFLGHGPGETQYF.

V usage is TRBV29-1 and J usage is TRBJ2-2, with 10 bases that match TRBD1. The V gene end was trimmed by 3 bases and the J gene end by 6 bases; junction bases not matched to a gene: 7. This CDR3 spans 15 amino acids. Germline CDR1 reads SQVTM; CDR2 reads ANQGSEA. The CDR3 sequence is CSVDSGTGESGELFF. The CDR3 coding sequence is TGCAGCGTTGACTCCGGGACAGGGGAGTCCGGGGAGCTGTTTTTT.

The rearrangement joins TRBV19 to TRBJ2-2; no firm D call. Germline CDR1 and CDR2: LNHDA and SQIVND (reference sequence). The CDR3 runs to 17 residues. V was shortened by 6 bases and J by 0 bases, with 17 bases between the two germline ends. The CDR3 protein is CASSRPRHASNTGELFF. The CDR3 DNA reads TGTGCCAGTAGCCGGCCCCGACACGCCTCGAACACCGGGGAGCTGTTTTTT.

The genes are TRBV10-3 and TRBJ2-2, with D possibly TRBD2 on 6 matching bases. CDR1 ENHRY and CDR2 SYGVKD come from the germline V gene. The CDR3 spans 15 residues. Trimming removed 3 bases at V and 5 bases at J, with 13 bases between. The CDR3 DNA follows: TGTGCCATCAGTGAAGGGACTGGCCAGACCGGGGAGCTGTTTTTT. Protein product: CAISEGTGQTGELFF.

CDR3 DNA: TGTGCCAGCAGCTTGCAGGGGGCCGGCACTGAAGCTTTCTTT. Protein: CASSLQGAGTEAFF. This chain connects TRBV5-6 to TRBJ1-1, with 8 bases fitting TRBD1. Trimming at V came to 1 base and at J to 4 bases, leaving 3 bases not matched to a gene. Germline-derived CDR1 and CDR2 are SGHDT and YYEEEE. This CDR3 region has 14 residues.

DNA for the CDR3: TGTGCCAGCAGTTCAGGGGAGTACGAAAAACTGTTTTTT. It encodes CASSSGEYEKLFF. The rearrangement joins TRBV28 to TRBJ1-4; D is possibly TRBD1 (6 bases). The CDR3 length is 13 residues. Germline V CDR1 and CDR2: MDHEN, SYDVKM. Deletions cut 4 bases from V and 8 bases from J, with 11 bases between.